This passage covers 20 T cell receptor beta chains from one sample sequenced in a study of T-cell memory formation after mild COVID-19. TCRdb analysed the 5' RACE reads with MiXCR anew, one entry per CDR3 protein. The table lists some 86,000 distinct CDR3 sequences, around a quarter of them singletons, with roughly 41% in the top ten. The sample comprised PBMCs or a T cell subset sorted from them (not recorded which). The receptors originated from a man younger than 30 who had mild COVID-19 (a few samples of this study predate the infection). Cell type and time point are not known.

A few counts support this clonotype. The gene calls are TRBV23-1 and TRBJ2-7; no clear D gene. TRBV23-1 qualifies as an ORF whose function is uncertain. The CDR3 extends over 12 amino acids. V gave up 7 bases and J gave up 2 bases, with 9 bases separating them. CDR3 sequence: CASTALAYEQYF. DNA for the CDR3: TGCGCCAGCACGGCACTCGCCTACGAGCAGTACTTC.

This chain connects TRBV6-5 to TRBJ2-7; TRBD2 agrees at 11 bases. Germline V gene data show CDR1 as MNHEY and CDR2 as SVGAGI. Germline trimming cut 6 bases from V and 7 bases from J; bases unmatched to any gene: 14. CDR3 length: 16 amino acids. The CDR3 sequence: CASSRAPSGGSREQYF. CDR3 sequence (DNA): TGTGCCAGCAGCCGAGCACCTAGCGGGGGGTCTCGGGAGCAGTACTTC.

This clonotype came up a few times. The chain joins TRBV4-1 to TRBJ1-1; 7 nucleotides align to TRBD1. Germline CDR1 and CDR2: MGHRA and YSYEKL. The ends lost 3 bases at V and 2 bases at J; junction bases unmatched: 6. CDR3 length: 15 amino acids. Here the CDR3 DNA reads TGCGCCAGCAGCCACCTGGGACAGATTAACACTGAAGCTTTCTTT. Amino acid sequence: CASSHLGQINTEAFF.

The chain employs TRBV7-9 and TRBJ2-2; 13 positions match TRBD2. The CDR3 covers 15 residues. Germline CDR1 SEHNR, CDR2 FQNEAQ (reference sequence). Unmatched junction bases numbered 3, after V lost 5 bases and J lost 6 bases. CDR3 residues: CASSRTSGGPGELFF. The DNA of the CDR3 is TGTGCCAGCAGCCGGACTAGCGGGGGTCCCGGGGAGCTGTTTTTT.

In its sample, this clonotype was seen many times. This chain joins TRBV4-2 and TRBJ2-2; 10 bases are a match to TRBD2. This CDR3 region has 16 residues. The junction had 3 bases not matched to a gene; V was cut back by 4 bases and J by 1 base. Per germline, CDR1 LGHNA and CDR2 YNFKEQ. DNA of the CDR3: TGTGCCAGCAGCCCCCGACTAGCGGGGAACACCGGGGAGCTGTTTTTT. Its protein is CASSPRLAGNTGELFF.

This clonotype appeared a single time. This chain joins TRBV7-2 and TRBJ1-1; D is uncertain. Germline values: CDR1 SGHTA, CDR2 FQGNSA. The CDR3 has 14 residues. With 4 bases removed from V and 3 bases from J, the gap between germline ends came to 12 bases. CDR3 nucleotide sequence: TGTGCCAGCAGCTCAGGTTTCATGTACACTGAAGCTTTCTTT. It is translated as CASSSGFMYTEAFF.

This clonotype appeared a few times. J is TRBJ2-3 and V is TRBV5-1; a weak D match, TRBD1 (5 bases). Trimming shortened V by 4 bases and J by 3 bases, and 15 bases separated the two germline ends. The germline CDR1 and CDR2 sequences are SGHRS and YFSETQ. The CDR3 length is 15 residues. The CDR3 loop is CASSPLDRKTDTQYF. CDR3 DNA sequence: TGCGCCAGCAGCCCACTTGACAGAAAGACAGATACGCAGTATTTT.

This clonotype was recorded only once. The chain is built from TRBV29-1 and TRBJ1-4; TRBD1 might be the D (6 bases). The germline gives CDR1 SQVTM, CDR2 ANQGSEA. CDR3 length: 15 amino acids. V lost 6 bases to trimming and J lost 6 bases, with 20 bases between them. The CDR3 region has the DNA TGCAGCGTACTGGGACCTGGGGGGCGCGATGAAAAACTGTTTTTT. This gives the protein CSVLGPGGRDEKLFF.

This chain joins TRBV7-9 and TRBJ1-1; the match to TRBD1 covers 9 bases. Germline V gene data show CDR1 as SEHNR and CDR2 as FQNEAQ (reference sequence). J lost 1 base, V lost 5 bases, and 14 bases had no gene match. The CDR3 runs to 18 residues. The CDR3 coding sequence is TGTGCCAGCAGCACCACCGGACAGGGGAATTACGGGAACACTGAAGCTTTCTTT. It yields the protein CASSTTGQGNYGNTEAFF.

The chain joins TRBV6-2 or TRBV6-3 to TRBJ2-1; possible D gene TRBD2, 6 bases. Germline CDR1 MNHEY, CDR2 SVGEGT. V was clipped by 2 bases and J by 5 bases, with 13 bases between them. CDR3 length: 15 amino acids. The CDR3 here is CASSYPPGGDNEQFF. The CDR3 DNA reads as TGTGCCAGCAGTTACCCACCAGGCGGGGACAATGAGCAGTTCTTC.

This clonotype was seen more than once but under ten times. The rearrangement uses TRBV18 and TRBJ1-6; 7 bases are shared with TRBD1. Germline CDR1 KGHSH, CDR2 LQKENI. The J segment lost 3 bases and the V segment lost 3 bases, leaving 2 bases of the junction unmatched. The CDR3 is 15 residues long. CDR3 sequence: CASSPDRSYNSPLHF. The CDR3 DNA is TGTGCCAGCTCACCGGACAGGAGCTATAATTCACCCCTCCACTTT.

This clonotype has more than one count but fewer than ten. The CDR3 bases are TGTGCCAGCAGTTTTATGATTAATCAGCCCCAGCATTTT. Translating gives CASSFMINQPQHF. The V and J genes are TRBV27 and TRBJ1-5; D is uncertain. The length of the CDR3 is 13 residues. Trimming cost V 3 bases and J 4 bases, with 7 bases left between them. Germline lookup yields CDR1 MNHEY and CDR2 SMNVEV (reference sequence).

The chain is built from TRBV5-6 and TRBJ1-6; a possible D gene is TRBD1 (6 bases). Germline V gene lookup returns CDR1 SGHDT and CDR2 YYEEEE. There are 15 residues in the CDR3. The V end was cut by 2 bases, the J end by 14 bases, with 20 bases between. The CDR3 DNA follows: TGTGCCAGCAGCTTCTCCCCTGGGGGCATGGTGGCCCTCCACTTT. Its protein is CASSFSPGGMVALHF.

This clonotype came up a few times. V usage is TRBV12-3 or TRBV12-4 and J usage is TRBJ2-5, with D possibly being TRBD1 (6 bases). The CDR3 has 15 residues. Trimming stripped 6 bases from V and 2 bases from J, with 16 bases between. CDR3 in DNA: TGTGCCAGCAGATTCCTGGACAGCCAACAAGAGACCCAGTACTTC. Translated, it gives CASRFLDSQQETQYF.

The rearrangement links TRBV6-2 or TRBV6-3 to TRBJ2-3; TRBD1 matches 8 bases. Germline loops: CDR1 MNHEY, CDR2 SVGEGT. This CDR3 contains 17 residues. V shed 2 bases and J 2 bases; nucleotides not matched to a gene: 9. This CDR3 reads CASSYTLAGGPTDTQYF. In DNA, the CDR3 is TGTGCCAGCAGTTACACCCTGGCAGGGGGCCCCACAGATACGCAGTATTTT.

This chain links TRBV27 with TRBJ1-3; unclear D gene. Trimming removed 2 bases at V and 4 bases at J, with 12 bases between. The CDR3 is 15 residues long. In germline, CDR1 is MNHEY, CDR2 SMNVEV (reference sequence). CDR3 sequence reads: CASSLGPSMGNTIYF. CDR3 coding DNA: TGTGCCAGCAGTTTAGGGCCGAGCATGGGAAACACCATATATTTT.

The rearrangement uses TRBV12-3 or TRBV12-4 and TRBJ2-3; D remains unclear. The CDR3 consists of 17 residues. The V and J ends lost 3 bases and 2 bases respectively, with 18 bases between them. The DNA for the CDR3 is TGTGCCAGCAGTTTTTACGCGACCCTCACCCACACAGATACGCAGTATTTT. Encoded protein: CASSFYATLTHTDTQYF.

This clonotype has more than one count but fewer than ten. The chain joins TRBV4-1 to TRBJ1-5; TRBD1 agrees at 10 bases. Trimming took 4 bases from V and 9 from J; bases not matched to a gene: 6. CDR1 and CDR2 (germline): MGHRA, YSYEKL. There are 14 residues in the CDR3. CDR3 nucleotides: TGCGCCAGCAGCCTCGGACAGGGGGATTGGCCCCAGCATTTT. This sequence encodes CASSLGQGDWPQHF.

The rearrangement uses TRBV29-1 and TRBJ1-2; 12 positions agree with TRBD1. V lost 6 bases, J lost 4 bases, and 3 bases stayed unmatched. This CDR3 comprises 13 residues. Germline values: CDR1 SQVTM, CDR2 ANQGSEA. The DNA of the CDR3 is TGCAGCGTGGTGGGACAGGGGGCCTATGGCTACACCTTC. This gives the protein CSVVGQGAYGYTF.

This chain uses TRBV4-1 with TRBJ2-7; 7 positions match TRBD1. V gave up 2 bases and J gave up 0 bases; unmatched junction bases: 7. Germline V CDR1 and CDR2: MGHRA, YSYEKL. The CDR3 consists of 16 residues. CDR3 sequence (DNA): TGCGCCAGCAGCCAACCATTCCGGGACAGCTCCTACGAGCAGTACTTC. This codes for CASSQPFRDSSYEQYF.